This T cell receptor (beta chain) was obtained from a study of PD-1 blockade in classical Hodgkin lymphoma. Clones were sequenced by immunoSEQ multiplex PCR, and TCRdb holds only the in-frame ones, with some missing. The table shows more than 15,000 clones, with roughly 60% occurring only once. CDR3 size: 14 residues. Germline-derived CDR1 and CDR2 are SGHAT and FQNNGV. The V and J ends lost 6 bases and 9 bases, in that order; junction bases with no gene match: 12. With respect to this clone: The antigen remains undetermined.

Relapse was seen in all patients after autologous stem cell transplantation, and brentuximab vedotin exposure was variable. Points from the study as a whole: Relapsed/refractory patients reportedly had lower baseline diversity than newly diagnosed patients.

The sequence derives from a human donor with classical Hodgkin lymphoma. The chain has TRBV11-2 and TRBJ1-1; 8 bases are shared with TRBD1. The sequenced sample was peripheral blood mononuclear cells (PBMCs), obtained before the second cycle of nivolumab. CDR3: CASRPPGRGRQAFF. CDR3 nucleotides: TGTGCCAGCAGACCCCCAGGCAGGGGGCGGCAAGCTTTCTTT.